These 27 T cell receptor beta chains came from one sample sequenced in a study of blood T cell repertoires in COVID-19. The protocol was immunoSEQ multiplex PCR, while the TCRdb copy is restricted to in-frame clones and leaves out a portion. The repertoire holds over 200,000 clones, with around 88% as singletons. Sequencing was performed on peripheral blood. Every receptor here comes from a man of 80 years or more with acute or convalescent COVID-19.

The chain recombines TRBV5-4 with TRBJ2-3; 15 bases are a match to TRBD2. The germline CDR1 and CDR2 sequences are SGHNT and YYREEE (reference sequence). The length of the CDR3 is 18 residues. The trim removed 4 bases at V and 3 bases at J, leaving 9 bases unmatched. CDR3 coding DNA: TGTGCCAGCAGCACCGGACTAGCGGGAGGGCCAGGGACAGATACGCAGTATTTT. This gives the protein CASSTGLAGGPGTDTQYF.

The chain recombines TRBV15 with TRBJ2-3, with D possibly being TRBD1 (6 bases). Germline V gives CDR1 LNHNV, CDR2 YYDKDF (reference sequence). Between the trimmed V and J ends, which lost 3 bases and 1 base, there was a span of 8 bases. This CDR3 has 14 amino acids. CDR3 region: CATSRTGGTDTQYF. The CDR3 DNA reads as TGTGCCACCAGCAGGACAGGCGGCACAGATACGCAGTATTTT.

The CDR3 DNA is TGTGCCAGTCAAGGGGCCACAAACTATGGCTACACCTTC. Translating gives CASQGATNYGYTF. The chain combines TRBV28 with TRBJ1-2; TRBD1 is a possible D gene (5 bases). Trimming pared 9 bases from V and 2 bases from J, leaving 13 bases between. The CDR3 consists of 13 residues. The germline gives CDR1 MDHEN, CDR2 SYDVKM.

The chain combines TRBV7-9 with TRBJ2-3; a weak D match, TRBD2 (6 bases). Trimming removed 2 bases at V and 4 bases at J, with 16 bases between. From germline, CDR1 is SEHNR and CDR2 FQNEAQ (reference sequence). The CDR3 totals 16 residues. CDR3 amino acids: CASSLPPATSSDTQYF. CDR3 bases: TGTGCCAGCAGCTTACCCCCCGCCACTAGCTCAGATACGCAGTATTTT. The entire variable domain, with the rest obtained from reference TRBV7-9 and TRBJ2-3, is as follows: DTGVSQNPRHKITKRGQNVTFRCDPISEHNRLYWYRQTLGQGPEFLTYFQNEAQLEKSRLLSDRFSAERPKGSFSTLEIQRTEQGDSAMYLCASSLPPATSSDTQYFGPGTRLTVL.

This clone has a handful of counts. The chain carries TRBV10-3 and TRBJ1-2; tentatively, D is TRBD1 (5 bases). The CDR3 spans 13 residues. The V gene's germline CDR1 is ENHRY and CDR2 SYGVKD. Trimming left V 4 bases short and J 8 bases short, with 14 bases between. The CDR3 nucleotides read TGTGCCATCAGTGTTGGTCAGGGTGACGGCTACACCTTC. This codes for CAISVGQGDGYTF.

The chain links TRBV28 to TRBJ1-5; the D is unclear. Germline V lookup: CDR1 MDHEN, CDR2 SYDVKM. Between the trimmed V and J ends, which lost 6 bases and 2 bases, there was a span of 14 bases. CDR3 size: 15 residues. The CDR3 sequence: CASSIRGMGNQPQHF. CDR3 coding DNA: TGTGCCAGCAGCATCCGGGGAATGGGCAATCAGCCCCAGCATTTT.

The rearrangement links TRBV5-1 to TRBJ2-7, with TRBD1 matching 9 bases. The CDR3 consists of 15 residues. CDR1 and CDR2 from the germline V gene are SGHRS and YFSETQ. The trim removed 4 bases at V and 7 bases at J, leaving 12 bases unmatched. In DNA form, the CDR3 reads TGCGCCAGCAGCGATGGGGACAGGGAAAAGGGGGAGCAGTACTTC. It encodes CASSDGDREKGEQYF. Based on the CDR3 plus reference TRBV5-1 and TRBJ2-7, the full variable domain is KAGVTQTPRYLIKTRGQQVTLSCSPISGHRSVSWYQQTPGQGLQFLFEYFSETQRNKGNFPGRFSGRQFSNSRSEMNVSTLELGDSALYLCASSDGDREKGEQYFGPGTRLTVT.

The sample holds a few counts of this clone. The chain links TRBV14 to TRBJ2-7; 12 bases align to TRBD2. Germline CDR1 and CDR2: SGHDN and FVKESK. The CDR3 totals 14 residues. Losses at the gene ends were 6 bases for V and 2 bases for J; bases not matched to a gene: 2. The CDR3 bases are TGTGCCAGCAGTAGGACTAGCGGGACCTACGAGCAGTACTTC. It is translated as CASSRTSGTYEQYF.

The chain combines TRBV7-9 with TRBJ2-7; possible D gene TRBD2, 6 bases. From germline, CDR1 is SEHNR and CDR2 FQNEAQ (reference sequence). Between the trimmed V and J ends, which lost 3 bases and 1 base, there was a span of 25 bases. The CDR3 has 19 amino acids. The CDR3 DNA is TGTGCCAGCAGCTTTTATACGCATGCGTTACGGAGGGGTTCCTACGAGCAGTACTTC. It translates to CASSFYTHALRRGSYEQYF.

The rearrangement joins TRBV12-3 or TRBV12-4 to TRBJ1-2, with a weak D call TRBD1 (6 bases). V was trimmed by 5 bases and J by 8 bases, leaving 12 bases between them. This CDR3 is 12 amino acids long. DNA of the CDR3: TGTGCCAGCAGTAGGGCAGGGGAAGGCTACACCTTC. Translated, it gives CASSRAGEGYTF.

The CDR3 spells CASMRGERITGELFF. CDR3 coding DNA: TGTGCCAGTATGCGGGGGGAGCGAATCACCGGGGAGCTGTTTTTT. V gene TRBV19 combines with J gene TRBJ2-2; TRBD2 aligns across 8 bases. The CDR3 totals 15 residues. The V gene end was trimmed by 7 bases and the J gene end by 4 bases; junction bases not matched to a gene: 8. Looked up from germline, CDR1 is LNHDA and CDR2 is SQIVND (reference sequence).

The CDR3 is CASSLSYRGREKLFF. Written as DNA, the CDR3 is TGTGCCAGCAGTTTATCCTACAGGGGACGGGAAAAACTGTTTTTT. The gene calls are TRBV28 and TRBJ1-4; 7 nucleotides align to TRBD1. Trimming took 1 base from V and 8 from J; bases not matched to a gene: 7. The CDR3 extends over 15 amino acids. Germline V lookup: CDR1 MDHEN, CDR2 SYDVKM.

The rearrangement uses TRBV12-5 and TRBJ1-6; D call uncertain. The CDR3 has 14 amino acids. The germline V gene has CDR1 LGHNT and CDR2 FRNRAP. V lost 1 base, J lost 4 bases, and 5 bases lay in between. DNA of the CDR3: TGTGCTAGTGGTTTGGACGGGTATAATTCACCCCTCCACTTT. Its protein product is CASGLDGYNSPLHF.

The rearrangement joins TRBV2 to TRBJ2-3, with 12 bases aligning to TRBD1. The germline CDR1 and CDR2 sequences are SNHLY and FYNNEI. The V segment lost 3 bases and the J segment 3 bases; nucleotides outside the gene matches: 4. The CDR3 totals 16 residues. The CDR3 reads CASSDGTGGGTDTQYF. CDR3 in DNA: TGTGCCAGCAGTGATGGGACAGGGGGCGGGACAGATACGCAGTATTTT.

This clone has just a few counts. Distinct nucleotide sequences in the sample also encode this CDR3. V usage is TRBV29-1 and J usage is TRBJ2-7, with 10 bases matching TRBD1. The junction had 7 bases not matched to a gene; V was cut back by 6 bases and J by 2 bases. Germline V lookup: CDR1 SQVTM, CDR2 ANQGSEA. The CDR3 length is 14 residues. Written as DNA, the CDR3 is TGCAGCGTAGAGTTGGGGACAGGGGCCTACGAGCAGTACTTC. This gives the protein CSVELGTGAYEQYF.

The chain employs TRBV10-2 and TRBJ2-1; D not resolved. V was cut by 5 bases and J by 1 base, with 6 bases left in between. Germline-derived CDR1 and CDR2 are WSHSY and SAAADI. There are 13 residues in the CDR3. As DNA, the CDR3 is TGCGCCAGCAGTATCGAGTCCTACAATGAGCAGTTCTTC. Translation: CASSIESYNEQFF.

V usage is TRBV28 and J usage is TRBJ2-5, with no clear D. Germline CDR1 is MDHEN and CDR2 is SYDVKM. The CDR3 is 11 residues long. The germline V and J ends were trimmed by 5 bases and 7 bases, with 8 bases remaining between them. CDR3: CASSPSGTQYF. The CDR3, as DNA: TGTGCCAGCAGTCCCTCAGGGACCCAGTACTTC.

J is TRBJ1-5 and V is TRBV2; 7 bases fit TRBD1. Per the germline V gene, CDR1 is SNHLY and CDR2 is FYNNEI. With V trimmed by 6 bases and J by 11 bases, 10 bases remained unmatched. The CDR3 totals 13 residues. DNA for the CDR3: TGTGCCAGCAGCCTCACAGACAGGGCAGCCCAGCATTTT. Protein sequence: CASSLTDRAAQHF. Full variable domain (remainder filled in from reference TRBV2 and TRBJ1-5): EPEVTQTPSHQVTQMGQEVILRCVPISNHLYFYWYRQILGQKVEFLVSFYNNEISEKSEIFDDQFSVERPDGSNFTLKIRSTKLEDSAMYFCASSLTDRAAQHFGDGTRLSIL.

The CDR3 sequence is CASSLSRAKQYF. CDR3 DNA: TGTGCCAGCAGCCTTTCACGAGCAAAGCAGTACTTC. The V and J genes are TRBV14 and TRBJ2-7; D remains unclear. The V end lost 4 bases, the J end lost 8 bases, and 12 bases lay between the germline ends. Germline CDR1 is SGHDN and CDR2 is FVKESK. The CDR3 totals 12 residues.

The rearrangement links TRBV28 to TRBJ2-7, with 8 bases lining up with TRBD1. V was pared by 6 bases and J by 2 bases, with 12 bases of the junction left unmatched. Germline assignment: CDR1 MDHEN and CDR2 SYDVKM. This CDR3 spans 16 amino acids. This CDR3 is CASSQTGAGAPYEQYF. Here the CDR3 DNA reads TGTGCCAGCAGCCAGACAGGGGCCGGGGCCCCCTACGAGCAGTACTTC.

The chain joins TRBV7-9 to TRBJ2-5; D gene ambiguous. CDR1 and CDR2 (germline): SEHNR, FQNEAQ (reference sequence). The CDR3 is made up of 14 amino acids. The V end lost 0 bases, the J end lost 1 base, and 6 bases lay between the germline ends. The DNA of the CDR3 is TGTGCCAGCAGCTTAGCATCCGGCCAAGAGACCCAGTACTTC. As protein: CASSLASGQETQYF.

V and J are TRBV5-4 and TRBJ2-1, with a tentative D call TRBD2 (6 bases). Trimming cost V 0 bases and J 14 bases, with 18 bases left between them. The CDR3 is made up of 14 amino acids. Germline V lookup: CDR1 SGHNT, CDR2 YYREEE (reference sequence). In DNA form, the CDR3 reads TGTGCCAGCAGCTTGGACGGTGGAGGGACCCCTAAGTTCTTC. Protein sequence: CASSLDGGGTPKFF. The full variable domain, in which reference TRBV5-4 and TRBJ2-1 provide the parts outside the CDR3, is ETGVTQSPTHLIKTRGQQVTLRCSSQSGHNTVSWYQQALGQGPQFIFQYYREEENGRGNFPPRFSGLQFPNYSSELNVNALELDDSALYLCASSLDGGGTPKFFGPGTRLTVL.

This sequence joins TRBV7-2 and TRBJ2-3; unclear D gene. The CDR3 covers 14 residues. The germline CDR1 and CDR2 sequences are SGHTA and FQGNSA. V was trimmed by 1 base and J by 5 bases, leaving 10 bases between them. For the CDR3, the DNA is TGTGCCAGCAGCTTAGGCCCAGGCGAAGATACGCAGTATTTT. Translating it yields CASSLGPGEDTQYF.

About this clone itself: Other DNA variants within this sample encode the same CDR3. This chain links TRBV5-1 with TRBJ2-7; 8 nucleotides align to TRBD1. V shed 3 bases, J shed 3 bases, and the junction held 2 bases outside the gene matches. The CDR3 runs 13 residues. Per the germline V gene, CDR1 is SGHRS and CDR2 is YFSETQ. The CDR3 is CASSSGQGYEQYF. CDR3 DNA sequence: TGCGCCAGCAGCTCTGGACAGGGCTACGAGCAGTACTTC.

The chain combines TRBV6-5 with TRBJ2-7; 7 nucleotides line up with TRBD1. This CDR3 region has 13 residues. V was pared by 6 bases and J by 3 bases, with 5 bases of the junction left unmatched. Germline CDR1 and CDR2: MNHEY and SVGAGI. This CDR3 reads CASRTTGNYEQYF. Written as DNA, the CDR3 is TGTGCCAGCAGAACGACAGGGAACTACGAGCAGTACTTC.

This chain connects TRBV11-2 to TRBJ1-6; 7 bases are a match to TRBD1. The CDR3 contains 15 residues. The germline V gene encodes CDR1 SGHAT and CDR2 FQNNGV. Losses at the gene ends were 5 bases for V and 3 bases for J; bases not matched to a gene: 4. The CDR3 DNA reads as TGTGCCAGCAGCCCACAGGGGTTCTATAATTCACCCCTCCACTTT. This sequence encodes CASSPQGFYNSPLHF.

On this clone: The sample contains more than one DNA sequence encoding this CDR3. The chain carries TRBV28 and TRBJ1-2; 9 nucleotides agree with TRBD1. This CDR3 is 13 amino acids long. In germline, CDR1 is MDHEN, CDR2 SYDVKM. Trimming removed 5 bases from V and 4 bases from J; junction bases left unmatched: 2. The CDR3: CASSPTGGYGYTF. CDR3 nucleotides: TGTGCCAGCAGTCCGACAGGGGGCTATGGCTACACCTTC.